These T cell receptor beta chains were read from a single sample in a study of CD4 and CD8 cells across lung adenocarcinoma regions. TCRdb ran MiXCR on the PCR reads and lists one entry per CDR3 protein. This table has 16,000 or so distinct CDR3 sequences, roughly 51% appearing once. Sequences were obtained from CD8+ T cells from the center of a lung tumor. The receptors stem from a female donor with lung adenocarcinoma. The CD4 and CD8 labels of this study may be unreliable. CDR3s include the opening cysteine and the closing phenylalanine or tryptophan. The D gene is left open where the match is weak. Size values are once, few and many counts, or a class for expanded clones, and some rows have none.

CDR3aa	CDR3nt	j_gene	v_gene	abundance	d_gene
CASSETTGDNEQFF	TGTGCCAGCAGTGAAACCACAGGGGACAATGAGCAGTTCTTC	TRBJ2-1	TRBV6-1	-	TRBD1
CASGEQGGPPDTQYF	TGTGCCAGCGGGGAGCAGGGGGGGCCCCCAGATACGCAGTATTTT	TRBJ2-3	TRBV6-1	once	-
CASTEQGGEQYF	TGTGCCAGCACAGAACAGGGAGGCGAGCAGTACTTC	TRBJ2-7	TRBV28	-	-
CASSLSAGGTQYF	TGTGCCAGCAGTTTATCCGCCGGGGGGACCCAGTACTTC	TRBJ2-5	TRBV27	few	-
CASREAGQGWGKNIQYF	TGTGCCAGCAGGGAAGCCGGACAGGGATGGGGCAAAAACATTCAGTACTTC	TRBJ2-4	TRBV11-3	many	TRBD1
CASSEPGGTREAFF	TGTGCCAGCAGTGAACCGGGGGGGACTCGGGAAGCTTTCTTT	TRBJ1-1	TRBV6-1	medium-sized	-
CASRLQGVSTGAQFF	TGTGCCAGCCGTCTCCAGGGGGTGAGCACAGGGGCGCAGTTTTTT	TRBJ2-2	TRBV6-1	-	TRBD1
CAGSEGSGDQDTQYF	TGTGCCGGGAGTGAAGGGAGCGGGGACCAAGATACCCAGTACTTC	TRBJ2-5	TRBV6-1	-	TRBD2
CASSKNQGNQETQYF	TGTGCCAGCAGCAAGAATCAAGGCAACCAAGAGACCCAGTACTTC	TRBJ2-5	TRBV11-2	-	-
CASSATGLCDTDIQYF	TGCGCCAGCAGTGCGACGGGCCTGTGTGACACAGATATTCAGTATTTT	TRBJ2-3	TRBV10-2	-	-
CASSLHLKETQYF	TGTGCCAGCAGCCTACACCTCAAGGAGACCCAGTACTTC	TRBJ2-5	TRBV7-2	many	-
CASSQETGKKGREQFF	TGCGCCAGCAGCCAAGAAACGGGGAAAAAAGGGAGAGAGCAGTTCTTC	TRBJ2-1	TRBV4-1	-	-
CASSQGQGTPLGYGYTF	TGCGCCAGCAGCCAGGGACAGGGGACGCCGTTAGGCTATGGCTACACCTTC	TRBJ1-2	TRBV4-1	few	TRBD1
CASSRPGQGREDRLF	TGTGCCAGCAGTCGGCCGGGACAGGGGCGGGAGGACCGTCTTTTT	TRBJ2-3	TRBV6-1	-	TRBD1
CASDVAGNSPLHF	TGTGCCAGCGATGTAGCGGGTAATTCACCCCTCCACTTT	TRBJ1-6	TRBV6-1	medium-sized	-
CASSETSGGSDTQYF	TGTGCCAGCAGTGAGACTAGCGGGGGCAGCGATACGCAGTATTTC	TRBJ2-3	TRBV6-1	-	TRBD2
CGSSSGLGGKDIQYF	TGTGGCAGCAGTTCGGGGCTGGGAGGCAAAGACATTCAGTACTTC	TRBJ2-4	TRBV6-5	-	-
CASSPTSGGKTQYF	TGTGCCAGCAGCCCCACTAGCGGGGGCAAGACCCAGTACTTC	TRBJ2-5	TRBV7-2	-	TRBD2
CASSVLQGNYNEQFF	TGTGCCAGCAGTGTTTTGCAGGGGAACTACAATGAGCAGTTCTTC	TRBJ2-1	TRBV25-1	-	-
CASSYSYRAIGYEQYF	TGTGCCAGCAGTTATTCATACAGGGCTATAGGCTACGAGCAGTACTTC	TRBJ2-7	TRBV6-5	-	-
CASSEGGGSATETQYF	TGTGCCAGCAGTGAAGGGGGGGGCAGTGCCACAGAGACGCAGTATTTC	TRBJ2-1	TRBV6-1	-	-
CASSPSETQYF	TGTGCCAGCAGCCCCTCGGAGACCCAGTACTTC	TRBJ2-5	TRBV6-1	-	-
CASSEGVVAGGWQETQYF	TGTGCCAGCAGTGAAGGCGTTGTGGCGGGAGGGTGGCAAGAGACCCAGTACTTC	TRBJ2-5	TRBV6-1	-	TRBD2
CASSQLWGGNTDTQYF	TGTGCCAGCAGCCAGTTATGGGGGGGCAACACAGATACGCAGTATTTT	TRBJ2-3	TRBV6-1	few	-
CASSPRTVTSTDTQYF	TGTGCCAGCAGCCCGAGGACAGTAACTAGCACAGATACGCAGTATTTT	TRBJ2-3	TRBV7-8	-	-
CASSRPRGRSATDTQYF	TGTGCCAGCAGCCGGCCCCGGGGACGGTCAGCCACAGACACTCAGTATTTT	TRBJ2-3	TRBV7-2	-	-
CASRDRDYGYTF	TGTGCCAGCAGGGACAGAGACTATGGCTACACCTTC	TRBJ1-2	TRBV6-1	-	-
CASSEVPGEGGYTF	TGTGCCAGCAGTGAAGTGCCCGGGGAGGGTGGCTACACCTTC	TRBJ1-2	TRBV6-1	-	-
CAWSGLMGTGELFF	TGTGCCTGGAGTGGCCTGATGGGTACCGGGGAGCTGTTTTTT	TRBJ2-2	TRBV30	-	-
CASSQGIGQGPGYTF	TGCGCCAGCAGCCAAGGAATTGGACAGGGTCCTGGCTACACCTTC	TRBJ1-2	TRBV4-1	-	TRBD1
CASSEGTVNAQYF	TGTGCCAGCAGTGAAGGGACAGTTAATGCGCAGTACTTT	TRBJ2-1	TRBV6-1	-	-
CASSLGRGHGYTF	TGTGCCAGCAGTTTAGGCAGGGGGCACGGCTACACCTTC	TRBJ1-2	TRBV27	-	TRBD1
CASTSLGGISGYTF	TGTGCCAGCACTTCCCTCGGGGGAATCTCTGGCTACACCTTC	TRBJ1-2	TRBV27	-	-
CASSLGTGRDGYTF	TGTGCCAGCAGCTTAGGGACAGGGAGAGATGGCTACACCTTC	TRBJ1-2	TRBV7-8	-	TRBD1
CASRGLAGGVAPNEQFF	TGTGCCAGCAGAGGACTAGCGGGGGGGGTTGCGCCTAATGAGCAGTTCTTC	TRBJ2-1	TRBV27	few	TRBD2
CASSLTSGRWQETQYF	TGTGCCAGCAGTCTCACTAGCGGGAGATGGCAAGAGACGCAGTACTTT	TRBJ2-3	TRBV27	once	TRBD2
CASSSTRTANTEAFF	TGTGCCAGCAGTTCAACCCGGACAGCAAACACTGAAGCTTTCTTT	TRBJ1-1	TRBV6-5	-	-